The present entry profiles one T cell receptor (beta chain) with its context. What it binds is not known. Measured with immunoSEQ multiplex PCR; TCRdb has only the in-frame clones, and not every one. There are some 72,000 clones in the sample; about 83% occur only once, and roughly 3% lies in the top ten. The data belong to a study of T cells in localized non-small cell lung cancer. The study, taken as a whole, reports: Heterogeneity remains possible because sequencing was limited to only one tumor region.

V shed 4 bases and J 4 bases; nucleotides not matched to a gene: 7. Germline-derived CDR1 and CDR2 are SGDLS and YYNGEE. This CDR3 spans 14 amino acids. This chain links TRBV9 with TRBJ2-7; TRBD2 matches 8 bases. This clonotype was sampled from a man aged 40-75 years with stage I lung adenocarcinoma. The source material was peripheral blood, sampled before any cancer treatment. The CDR3: CASSPTSGYYEQYF. The CDR3 bases are TGTGCCAGCAGCCCCACTAGCGGATATTACGAGCAGTACTTC. Full variable domain (outside the CDR3, taken from reference TRBV9 and TRBJ2-7): DSGVTQTPKHLITATGQRVTLRCSPRSGDLSVYWYQQSLDQGLQFLIQYYNGEERAKGNILERFSAQQFPDLHSELNLSSLELGDSALYFCASSPTSGYYEQYFGPGTRLTVT.